The present T cell receptor (beta chain) was sequenced within a study of blood T cells in healthy people across ages (dated by TCRdb to between 2014 and 2016). With regard to the full study: In model experiments, roughly one uniquely barcoded TCR beta cDNA molecule per two T cells was captured by template switching. To avoid experimental bias, donors of different ages were distributed randomly across sequencing lanes. Two additional independent replicas of 1 million unique cDNA reads from the same blood draw were analyzed for two donors (one aged 18 to 30 and one aged 80 or older). To track age-related changes in TCR beta repertoire diversity, the study relied on deep sequencing normalized with unique cDNA molecular identifiers. Donors were grouped into four age groups: young (average approximately 15 years), middle-aged (about 40), aged (62) and long-lived (roughly 80).

From the cysteine through the phenylalanine, the CDR3 covers 15 amino acids. Solely the CDR3 DNA is kept, with 45 bases framed from the first base. V is trimmed back by 0 bases and J by 7 bases, and the junction contains 8 bases that no gene match accounts for. The germline V gene provides CDR1 SGHRS and CDR2 YFSETQ. Systemically healthy Caucasian individuals from Russia, around 39 in total and aged roughly 6 to 100 years, were included as donors. Around 9.8 milliliters of peripheral blood were collected from each donor into EDTA-treated Vacutainer tubes. Ficoll-Paque density-gradient centrifugation was used to isolate PBMCs, with at least 7 million per sample. Trizol reagent was used to extract total RNA from PBMCs, with at least 5.5 micrograms per sample. Naive CD45RAhigh/CD27high T cell percentages were measured by flow cytometry on a PBMC aliquot from every donor. General study outcomes and caveats: Conclusive comparison of naive and antigen-experienced compartments was prevented by the profiling of bulk unsorted PBMCs. The percentage of naive T cells measured by flow cytometry correlated strongly with observed TCR beta diversity. Estimates of total diversity from one million sequenced T cells were regarded as lower bounds and underestimates. Compared with the aged group, more naive CD4+ T cells, fewer expanded clones and increased TCR diversity were shown by the long-lived group, suggesting age selection. As age increased, observed TCR beta diversity per million T cells dropped in a roughly linear way, and a significant reduction was already evident by age 40. Because donor CMV infection status was unknown, age-related changes in expanded clonotypes were potentially confounded.

As for this clonotype: Its antigen is still unknown. Per-nucleotide qualities are absent, and no much larger clonotype sits a single base away.

The library was made by 5' RACE. This sample was sequenced with an Illumina HiSeq 2500. A second PCR of roughly 7 to 12 cycles was performed with a sample-barcoded 5' primer and a J-beta primer mix. A template-switch 5' adaptor carrying 12 random nucleotides introduced a unique molecular identifier onto each TCR beta cDNA molecule. At least 2.5 million CDR3-containing paired-end reads were obtained from each sample. All of the RNA was converted into first-strand cDNA using the Mint cDNA synthesis kit, with a TRBC-specific oligonucleotide serving as the primer. Following uracil-DNA glycosylase treatment, all cDNA underwent a first 18-cycle PCR with the universal primers M1SS and BC2_uni_R. Processing in the source paper ran as follows. For normalization, 1 million high-quality reads, each with a distinct molecular identifier, were randomly selected from each sample. Instead of being binned into consensus sequences, reads that shared molecular identifiers were thrown out. MiTCR, set to a Q25 quality threshold and the strictest error-elimination algorithm, was used for CDR3 identification, clonotype clustering and error correction. A nonparametric unseen species model using Euler transformation provided a lower-bound estimate of total TCR beta diversity. Using fastp at Q25 and MiXCR, TCRdb reprocessed the public reads and kept productive beta chains. Records with the same CDR3 protein are collapsed into one entry carrying the most frequent genes and DNA. For this entry, the V and J calls and clone size follow TCRdb and not the study's own pipeline. Across this sample there are just over 1 million distinct CDR3 sequences, with roughly 45% seen only once. Jointly, the top ten make up 15% to 20% of the sample.

The material sequenced was blood. The chain is made from TRBV5-1 and TRBJ1-2; 8 middle bases align to TRBD1. The clonotype was recovered from a woman aged 55-69 years in good health. This receptor carries the CDR3 CASSLGSETGAGYTF. The DNA sequence is TGCGCCAGCAGCTTGGGTTCAGAGACAGGGGCTGGCTACACCTTC.